A single sample gave rise to the 26 T cell receptor beta chains below, sequenced in a study of blood T cells in healthy people across ages. Alongside a J-beta primer mix, a sample-barcoded 5' primer served in a second PCR lasting about 7 to 12 cycles. TCRdb reanalysed the 5' RACE reads using MiXCR and keeps one entry per CDR3 protein. This table has 1.5 million to 2 million distinct CDR3 sequences, about 28% appearing once. Sequencing was carried out using blood. The receptors were sampled from a woman under 40 in good health.

This clonotype was seen repeatedly, ten times or more. Compared with germline, one end of the junction differs, possibly owing to a read error. This chain connects TRBV14 to TRBJ2-5, with D unclear. Germline loops: CDR1 SGHDN, CDR2 FVKESK. This CDR3 is built from 14 residues. For the CDR3, the DNA is TGCGCCAGCAGCCAAGCCCGAGGTCGAGAGACCCAGTACTTC. This sequence encodes CASSQARGRETQYF.

This clonotype was observed many times. V is TRBV9 and J is TRBJ2-7; the D gene could be TRBD1 or TRBD2 (6 bases each). V was cut by 0 bases and J by 3 bases, with 19 bases left in between. This CDR3 contains 17 residues. The V gene's germline CDR1 is SGDLS and CDR2 YYNGEE. CDR3 region: CASSVAGDGRGLYEQYF. CDR3 in DNA: TGTGCCAGCAGCGTAGCGGGGGATGGCAGGGGACTCTACGAGCAGTACTTC. The full variable domain, in which reference TRBV9 and TRBJ2-7 provide the parts outside the CDR3, is DSGVTQTPKHLITATGQRVTLRCSPRSGDLSVYWYQQSLDQGLQFLIQYYNGEERAKGNILERFSAQQFPDLHSELNLSSLELGDSALYFCASSVAGDGRGLYEQYFGPGTRLTVT.

This clonotype was detected a few times. The chain employs TRBV24-1 and TRBJ2-1, with 7 bases matching TRBD2. This CDR3 has 15 residues. V gave up 4 bases and J gave up 3 bases; unmatched junction bases: 5. Germline V gives CDR1 KGHDR, CDR2 SFDVKD. CDR3 loop: CATSDSSGNYNEQFF. The CDR3 bases are TGTGCCACCAGTGACTCCAGCGGGAACTACAATGAGCAGTTCTTC.

This clonotype was counted ten times or more. CDR3 sequence: CASSLSGLARNNEQFF. The CDR3 bases are TGCGCCAGCAGCCTCTCGGGACTAGCGCGAAACAATGAGCAGTTCTTC. This rearrangement joins TRBV4-3 to TRBJ2-1; the match to TRBD2 covers 10 bases. Germline CDR1 reads LGHNA; CDR2 reads YSLEER. The CDR3 contains 16 residues. V dropped 4 bases and J dropped 5; count of bases not matched to a gene: 8.

The rearrangement joins TRBV4-1 to TRBJ2-1; 8 bases are shared with TRBD2. Germline-derived CDR1 and CDR2 are MGHRA and YSYEKL. The CDR3 is 14 residues long. V lost 4 bases, J lost 8 bases, and 7 bases stayed unmatched. The CDR3 loop is CASSLGLATYEQFF. The CDR3 region has the DNA TGCGCCAGCAGCCTTGGACTAGCCACTTATGAGCAGTTCTTC.

The chain has TRBV29-1 and TRBJ1-1; maybe TRBD1 (6 bases). The germline V gene encodes CDR1 SQVTM and CDR2 ANQGSEA. Trimming left V 5 bases short and J 10 bases short, with 17 bases between. The CDR3 has 12 amino acids. CDR3 protein: CSVKGGRGRAFF. In nucleotides, the CDR3 is TGCAGCGTTAAGGGGGGTAGGGGGAGAGCTTTCTTT.

A word on this clonotype: A read error is possible here, since a much larger clone lies one base away. The chain has TRBV6-6 and TRBJ2-5; the D call may be TRBD1 or TRBD2 (6 bases each). Germline values: CDR1 MNHNY, CDR2 SVGAGI (reference sequence). The length of the CDR3 is 14 residues. For the CDR3, the DNA is TGTGCCAGCAGTTACTTCGGGGGACAAGAGAACCAGTACTTC. It translates to CASSYFGGQENQYF.

This sequence joins TRBV20-1 and TRBJ2-1, with 13 bases matching TRBD2. The DNA end favors TRBJ2-7, so the J call may be wrong. This CDR3 contains 15 residues. Germline V gene data show CDR1 as DFQATT and CDR2 as SNEGSKA (reference sequence). The CDR3 DNA is TGCAGTGCTAGACACGGGACTAGCGGGAAGGGCGAGCAGTACTTC. Encoded protein: CSARHGTSGKGEQYF.

This chain joins TRBV5-1 and TRBJ1-4; unclear D gene. V lost 6 bases, J lost 0 bases, and 9 bases lay in between. From germline, CDR1 is SGHRS and CDR2 YFSETQ. The CDR3 consists of 14 residues. DNA for the CDR3: TGCGCCAGCAACCGAGGAGCAACTAATGAAAAACTGTTTTTT. This sequence encodes CASNRGATNEKLFF.

V and J are TRBV7-9 and TRBJ2-7; 7 nucleotides agree with TRBD2. J gave up 3 bases and V 3 bases, and 5 bases lay outside the gene matches. Germline CDR1 reads SEHNR; CDR2 reads FQNEAQ (reference sequence). The CDR3 loop spans 14 amino acids. CDR3 DNA: TGTGCCAGCAGCTTTCTAGCGGAGAGCTACGAGCAGTACTTC. This encodes CASSFLAESYEQYF.

The chain carries TRBV7-2 and TRBJ2-5; 8 bases agree with TRBD2. This CDR3 has 14 residues. Germline loops: CDR1 SGHTA, CDR2 FQGNSA. V was pared by 4 bases and J by 5 bases, with 6 bases of the junction left unmatched. The CDR3 protein is CASSSAGGLETQYF. The CDR3, as DNA: TGTGCCAGCAGCTCCGCGGGGGGCCTCGAGACCCAGTACTTC.

The chain uses TRBV28 and TRBJ2-7; no reliable D call. CDR1 is MDHEN, CDR2 SYDVKM, per germline. This CDR3 comprises 14 residues. The V end lost 7 bases, the J end lost 2 bases, and 15 bases lay between the germline ends. The CDR3 bases are TGTGCCAGCACCACTTTGGACGGACCCTACGAGCAGTACTTC. As protein: CASTTLDGPYEQYF.

The CDR3 DNA is TGTGCCAGCAGCCCTAACACAGCCGTTTATGGCTACACCTTC. Its translation is CASSPNTAVYGYTF. This chain links TRBV7-9 with TRBJ1-2; D not resolved. CDR1 SEHNR and CDR2 FQNEAQ come from the germline V gene (reference sequence). This CDR3 has 14 residues. V dropped 5 bases and J dropped 5 bases, with 15 bases sitting between them. The whole variable domain, filled in from reference TRBV7-9 and TRBJ1-2, reads DTGVSQNPRHKITKRGQNVTFRCDPISEHNRLYWYRQTLGQGPEFLTYFQNEAQLEKSRLLSDRFSAERPKGSFSTLEIQRTEQGDSAMYLCASSPNTAVYGYTFGSGTRLTVV.

This clonotype was recorded many times. The chain combines TRBV10-3 with TRBJ2-7, with D possibly called TRBD1 or TRBD2 (5 bases each). Germline-derived CDR1 and CDR2 are ENHRY and SYGVKD. V was pared by 11 bases and J by 2 bases, with 16 bases between. This CDR3 region has 13 residues. The CDR3 sequence: CAPWGDRTYEQYF. The CDR3 coding sequence is TGTGCCCCGTGGGGAGACAGAACCTACGAGCAGTACTTC.

The gene calls are TRBV5-1 and TRBJ2-2, with a possible D match to TRBD2 (6 bases). The CDR3 covers 14 residues. Trimming removed 3 bases from V and 7 bases from J, with 13 bases in between. Germline CDR1 SGHRS, CDR2 YFSETQ. The CDR3 bases are TGCGCCAGCAGCTGGAGGGTAGAGCGCGGGGAGCTGTTTTTT. Translated, it gives CASSWRVERGELFF. The full variable domain, its missing parts supplied by reference TRBV5-1 and TRBJ2-2, is KAGVTQTPRYLIKTRGQQVTLSCSPISGHRSVSWYQQTPGQGLQFLFEYFSETQRNKGNFPGRFSGRQFSNSRSEMNVSTLELGDSALYLCASSWRVERGELFFGEGSRLTVL.

This clonotype showed up just a few times. The V call is TRBV20-1, the J call TRBJ2-4; TRBD1 agrees at 9 bases. The J call may be wrong; the DNA end is better matched by TRBJ2-7. CDR3 length equals 15 residues. Germline assignment: CDR1 DFQATT and CDR2 SNEGSKA (reference sequence). For the CDR3, the DNA is TGCAGTGCTAGAGATCCCGGGACAGGGCAGATCGAGCAGTACTTC. Translation: CSARDPGTGQIEQYF.

In this sample, this clonotype turned up a few times. The V gene is TRBV12-5, the J gene TRBJ2-5; 7 bases align to TRBD2. The CDR3 is 12 residues long. V was clipped by 0 bases and J by 11 bases; unmatched bases: 3. Germline V CDR1 and CDR2: LGHNT, FRNRAP. The CDR3 nucleotides are TGTGCTAGTGGTTTGGTACGGGAGGATCAGTACTTC. Encoded protein: CASGLVREDQYF.

This clonotype was picked up many times. This chain links TRBV7-2 with TRBJ2-7; 7 bases match TRBD1. CDR1 is SGHTA, CDR2 FQGNSA, per germline. The trim removed 6 bases at V and 3 bases at J, leaving 14 bases unmatched. The CDR3 totals 16 residues. The CDR3 DNA reads TGTGCCAGCAGTTCAGGGAGAGGGGGCCTAAACTACGAGCAGTACTTC. The encoded protein is CASSSGRGGLNYEQYF.

This clonotype has a handful of counts. J is TRBJ2-1 and V is TRBV7-3; 7 nucleotides match TRBD2. Germline V lookup: CDR1 SGHTA, CDR2 FQGTGA. J was trimmed by 7 bases and V by 3 bases; bases with no gene match: 9. CDR3 length equals 15 residues. The CDR3 loop is CASSFERGAGNEQFF. The CDR3 nucleotides read TGTGCCAGCAGCTTTGAACGGGGAGCGGGAAATGAGCAGTTCTTC.

The V and J genes are TRBV7-2 and TRBJ1-3; no firm D call. Trimming stripped 8 bases from V and 0 bases from J, with 20 bases between. CDR3 size: 17 residues. Germline V gene data show CDR1 as SGHTA and CDR2 as FQGNSA. CDR3 in DNA: TGTGCCAGCTTTTATTCGACGGCGTCTAGCTCTGGAAACACCATATATTTT. Translated, it gives CASFYSTASSSGNTIYF.

In this sample, this clonotype turned up a few times. CDR3 sequence reads: CASSQDTGTRGNIQYF. The CDR3 DNA sequence: TGTGCCAGCAGCCAAGATACGGGGACTAGAGGGAACATTCAGTACTTC. The chain is built from TRBV3-1 and TRBJ2-4, with 8 bases lining up with TRBD2. J lost 7 bases, V lost 0 bases, and 8 bases had no gene match. Germline loops: CDR1 LGHDT, CDR2 YNNKEL (reference sequence). The CDR3 is 16 residues long. The variable domain in full, with the rest retrieved from reference TRBV3-1 and TRBJ2-4, is DTAVSQTPKYLVTQMGNDKSIKCEQNLGHDTMYWYKQDSKKFLKIMFSYNNKELIINETVPNRFSPKSPDKAHLNLHINSLELGDSAVYFCASSQDTGTRGNIQYFGAGTRLSVL.

This clonotype was seen only a few times. The chain employs TRBV20-1 and TRBJ2-1; no firm D call. The germline CDR1 and CDR2 sequences are DFQATT and SNEGSKA (reference sequence). This CDR3 is 14 amino acids long. Trimming stripped 5 bases from V and 0 bases from J, with 11 bases between. CDR3: CSAHRRPSYNEQFF. The CDR3 DNA reads as TGCAGTGCTCACCGACGACCCTCCTACAATGAGCAGTTCTTC.

There are a few counts of this clonotype. The V call is TRBV12-3 or TRBV12-4, the J call TRBJ2-3, with D possibly TRBD1 on 6 matching bases. V lost 6 bases and J lost 9, with 16 bases in between. The CDR3 contains 13 residues. The CDR3 spells CASSLRQAGTQYF. CDR3 in DNA: TGTGCCAGCAGCCTGAGACAGGCCGGGACGCAGTATTTT.

This clonotype was seen a few times. This chain joins TRBV12-3 or TRBV12-4 and TRBJ1-4; no firm D call. CDR3 length: 13 amino acids. Trimming cost V 3 bases and J 7 bases, with 9 bases left between them. The CDR3 loop is CASSFVQLEKLFF. The DNA for the CDR3 is TGTGCCAGCAGTTTTGTACAACTTGAAAAACTGTTTTTT.

This clonotype showed up just a few times. V and J are TRBV4-3 and TRBJ2-1, with TRBD1 identical over 9 bases. Germline loops: CDR1 LGHNA, CDR2 YSLEER. There are 15 residues in the CDR3. The V segment lost 4 bases and the J segment 8 bases; nucleotides outside the gene matches: 9. CDR3 protein: CASSLWDREGDEQFF. In DNA form, the CDR3 reads TGCGCCAGCAGCCTTTGGGACAGGGAGGGAGATGAGCAGTTCTTC.

In the case of this clonotype: One end of the junction is discordant with germline, which a read error may explain. The J gene is TRBJ2-3, the V gene TRBV12-3 or TRBV12-4; TRBD2 is a possible D gene (5 bases). The CDR3 contains 15 residues. This chain's CDR3 is CASSLAPLLEDTRYF. Here the CDR3 DNA reads TGTGCCAGCAGTTTAGCCCCCTTACTAGAAGATACGCGGTATTTT.